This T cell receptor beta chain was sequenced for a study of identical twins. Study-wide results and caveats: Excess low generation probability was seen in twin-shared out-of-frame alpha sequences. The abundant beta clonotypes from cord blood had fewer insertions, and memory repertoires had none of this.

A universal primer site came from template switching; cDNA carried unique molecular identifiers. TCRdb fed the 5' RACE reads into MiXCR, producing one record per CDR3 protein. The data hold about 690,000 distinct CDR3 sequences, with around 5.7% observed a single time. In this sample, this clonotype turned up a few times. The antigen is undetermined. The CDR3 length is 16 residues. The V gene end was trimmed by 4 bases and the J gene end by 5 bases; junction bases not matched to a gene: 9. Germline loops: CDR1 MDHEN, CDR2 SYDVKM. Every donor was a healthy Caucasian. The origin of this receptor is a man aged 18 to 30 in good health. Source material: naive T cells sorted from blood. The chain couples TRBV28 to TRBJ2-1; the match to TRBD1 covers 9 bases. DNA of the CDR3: TGTGCCAGCAGTTGGGCCGGGACAGGGCCTAACAATGAGCAGTTCTTC. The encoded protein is CASSWAGTGPNNEQFF.